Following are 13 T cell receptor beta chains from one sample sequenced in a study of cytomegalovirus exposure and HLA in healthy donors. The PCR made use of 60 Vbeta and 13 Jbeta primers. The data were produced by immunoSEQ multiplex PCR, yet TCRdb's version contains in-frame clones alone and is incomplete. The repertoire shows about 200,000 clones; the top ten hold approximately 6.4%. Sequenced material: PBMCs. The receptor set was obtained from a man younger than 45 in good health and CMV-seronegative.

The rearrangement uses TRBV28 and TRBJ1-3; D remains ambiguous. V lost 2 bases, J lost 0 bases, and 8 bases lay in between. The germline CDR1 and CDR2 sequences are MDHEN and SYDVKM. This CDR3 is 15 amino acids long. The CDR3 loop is CASSLQASSGNTIYF. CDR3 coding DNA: TGTGCCAGCAGTTTACAGGCGAGCTCTGGAAACACCATATATTTT.

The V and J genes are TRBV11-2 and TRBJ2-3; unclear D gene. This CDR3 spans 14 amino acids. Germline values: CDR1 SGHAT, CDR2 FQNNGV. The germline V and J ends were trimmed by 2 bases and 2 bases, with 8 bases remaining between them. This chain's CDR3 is CASSLSPSTDTQYF. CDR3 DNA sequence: TGTGCCAGCAGCTTAAGCCCTTCCACAGATACGCAGTATTTT.

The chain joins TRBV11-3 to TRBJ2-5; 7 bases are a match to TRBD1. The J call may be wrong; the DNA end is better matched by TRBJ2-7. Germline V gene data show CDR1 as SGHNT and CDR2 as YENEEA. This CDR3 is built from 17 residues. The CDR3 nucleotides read TGTGCCAGCAGCTTAGGGGTTGGTCAACAGGGGTCCTACGAGCAGTACTTC. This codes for CASSLGVGQQGSYEQYF.

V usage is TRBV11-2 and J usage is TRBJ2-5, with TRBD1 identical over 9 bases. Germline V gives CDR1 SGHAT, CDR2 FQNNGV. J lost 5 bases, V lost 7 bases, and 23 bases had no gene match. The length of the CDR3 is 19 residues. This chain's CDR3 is CASNDLMGPGQGRWETQYF. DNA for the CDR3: TGTGCCAGCAACGACCTAATGGGGCCGGGACAGGGACGATGGGAGACCCAGTACTTC. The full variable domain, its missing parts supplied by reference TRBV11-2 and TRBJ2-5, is EAGVAQSPRYKIIEKRQSVAFWCNPISGHATLYWYQQILGQGPKLLIQFQNNGVVDDSQLPKDRFSAERLKGVDSTLKIQPAKLEDSAVYLCASNDLMGPGQGRWETQYFGPGTRLLVL.

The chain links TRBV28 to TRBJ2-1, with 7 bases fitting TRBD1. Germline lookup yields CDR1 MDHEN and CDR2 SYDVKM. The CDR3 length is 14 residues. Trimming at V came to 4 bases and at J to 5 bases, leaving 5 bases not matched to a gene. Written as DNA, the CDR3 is TGTGCCAGCAGTTACGACAGGGACAACAATGAGCAGTTCTTC. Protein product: CASSYDRDNNEQFF. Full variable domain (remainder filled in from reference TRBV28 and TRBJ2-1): DVKVTQSSRYLVKRTGEKVFLECVQDMDHENMFWYRQDPGLGLRLIYFSYDVKMKEKGDIPEGYSVSREKKERFSLILESASTNQTSMYLCASSYDRDNNEQFFGPGTRLTVL.

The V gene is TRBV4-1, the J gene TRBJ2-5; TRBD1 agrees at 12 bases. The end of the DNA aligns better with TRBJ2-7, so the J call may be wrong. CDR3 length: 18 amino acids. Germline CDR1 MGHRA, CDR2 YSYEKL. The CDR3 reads CASSRSVGTGGTSYEQYF. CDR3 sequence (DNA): TGCGCCAGCAGCCGAAGCGTCGGGACAGGGGGCACCTCCTACGAGCAGTACTTC.

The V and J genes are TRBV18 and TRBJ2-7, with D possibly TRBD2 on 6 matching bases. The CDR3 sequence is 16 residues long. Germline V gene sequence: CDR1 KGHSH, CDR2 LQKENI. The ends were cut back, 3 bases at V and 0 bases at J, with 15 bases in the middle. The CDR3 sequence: CASSPWTTQSSYEQYF. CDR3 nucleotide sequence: TGTGCCAGCTCACCTTGGACTACCCAAAGCTCCTACGAGCAGTACTTC.

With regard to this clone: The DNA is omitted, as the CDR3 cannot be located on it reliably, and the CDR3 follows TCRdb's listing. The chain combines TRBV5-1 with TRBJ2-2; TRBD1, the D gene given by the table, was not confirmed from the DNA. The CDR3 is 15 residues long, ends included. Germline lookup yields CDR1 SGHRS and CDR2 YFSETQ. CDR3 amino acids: CASTSGTGGTGELFF.

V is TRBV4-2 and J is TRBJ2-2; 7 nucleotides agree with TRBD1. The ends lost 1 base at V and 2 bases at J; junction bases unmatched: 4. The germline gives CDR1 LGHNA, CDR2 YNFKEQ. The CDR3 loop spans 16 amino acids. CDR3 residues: CASSQGTGANTGELFF. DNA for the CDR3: TGTGCCAGCAGCCAAGGGACAGGCGCCAACACCGGGGAGCTGTTTTTT.

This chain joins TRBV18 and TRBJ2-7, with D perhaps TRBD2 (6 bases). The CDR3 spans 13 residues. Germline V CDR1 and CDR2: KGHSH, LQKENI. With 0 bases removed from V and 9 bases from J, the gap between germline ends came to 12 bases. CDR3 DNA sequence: TGTGCCAGCTCACCACCGGGAATCGGGAGGCAGTACTTC. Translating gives CASSPPGIGRQYF. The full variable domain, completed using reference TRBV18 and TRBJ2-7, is NAGVMQNPRHLVRRRGQEARLRCSPMKGHSHVYWYRQLPEEGLKFMVYLQKENIIDESGMPKERFSAEFPKEGPSILRIQQVVRGDSAAYFCASSPPGIGRQYFGPGTRLTVT.

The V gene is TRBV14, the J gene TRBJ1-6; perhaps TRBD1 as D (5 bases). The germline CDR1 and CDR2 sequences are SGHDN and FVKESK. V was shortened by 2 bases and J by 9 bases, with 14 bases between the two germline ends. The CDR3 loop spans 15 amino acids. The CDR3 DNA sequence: TGTGCCAGCAGCCAAATCGGGGGTCTGTCTTCACCCCTCCACTTT. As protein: CASSQIGGLSSPLHF.

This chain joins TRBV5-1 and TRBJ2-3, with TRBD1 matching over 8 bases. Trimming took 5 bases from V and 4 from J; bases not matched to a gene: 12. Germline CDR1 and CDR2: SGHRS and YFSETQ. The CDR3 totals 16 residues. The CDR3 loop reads CASSYTPGQVADTQYF. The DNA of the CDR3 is TGCGCCAGCAGTTACACTCCGGGACAGGTCGCAGATACGCAGTATTTT.

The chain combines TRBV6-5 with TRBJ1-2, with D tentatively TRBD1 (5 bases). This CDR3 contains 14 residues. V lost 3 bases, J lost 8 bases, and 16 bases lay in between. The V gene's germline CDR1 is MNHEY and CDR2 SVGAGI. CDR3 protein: CASSYSRGGEGYTF. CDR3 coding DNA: TGTGCCAGCAGTTATTCTCGCGGGGGAGAGGGCTACACCTTC.